This TCR beta chain was captured by sequencing in a study of T cells in localized non-small cell lung cancer. Regarding this clone: What it binds is not known.

Method: immunoSEQ multiplex PCR; TCRdb's copy keeps in-frame clones and lacks some. Here the sample spans about 41,000 clones, about 85% being singletons. General study results and limits: The greatest T cell clonality was found in uninvolved adjacent lung (higher than in tumor). Longer overall survival was linked to higher blood T cell density. Across samples, adjacent lung featured a median around 60 of the top 100 tumor clones.

Germline V gives CDR1 MDHEN, CDR2 SYDVKM. CDR3 length: 14 residues. V lost 5 bases, J lost 0 bases, and 1 base stayed unmatched. The genes are TRBV28 and TRBJ2-1, with 7 bases matching TRBD2. The sequence came from a woman aged 18 to 50 with stage III lung adenocarcinoma. The source was peripheral blood, collected before any cancer treatment. The CDR3 loop is CASSTGGSYNEQFF. The CDR3 DNA reads TGTGCCAGCAGTACGGGGGGCTCCTACAATGAGCAGTTCTTC.